The 27 T cell receptor beta chains reported below all come from one sample, sequenced in a study of T-cell memory formation after mild COVID-19 (dated by TCRdb to about 2021). Library preparation used 5' RACE. Sequencing was carried out with an Illumina NovaSeq 6000. TCRdb trimmed public reads at Q25 via fastp, called clones via MiXCR and kept in-frame beta chains. Each CDR3 protein appears once, grouped with its most common genes and DNA. For this sample the table gives hundreds of thousands of distinct CDR3 sequences, of which 20% to 30% were detected only once. The biggest ten clones account for around an eighth of the sample. The sequenced material came from PBMCs or a T cell subset sorted from them (not recorded which). The receptor set was obtained from an adult woman who had mild COVID-19 (a few samples of this study predate the infection). The sample titles of this study are shuffled in the database, so cell type and time point are left out; the donor was told from shared clones.

This clonotype was observed at least ten times. This chain joins TRBV7-2 and TRBJ2-2; D call uncertain. The CDR3 runs 12 residues. Trimming removed 0 bases at V and 6 bases at J, with 2 bases between. The germline gives CDR1 SGHTA, CDR2 FQGNSA. The CDR3 DNA is TGTGCCAGCAGCTTAGCGTCCGGGGAGCTGTTTTTT. Its translation: CASSLASGELFF.

This chain joins TRBV3-1 and TRBJ2-5; 14 positions match TRBD2. V dropped 4 bases and J dropped 1; count of bases not matched to a gene: 8. Germline loops: CDR1 LGHDT, CDR2 YNNKEL (reference sequence). The CDR3 covers 18 residues. The CDR3 sequence: CASSPSGLAGVVQETQYF. In nucleotides, the CDR3 is TGTGCCAGCAGCCCATCGGGACTAGCGGGGGTGGTCCAAGAGACCCAGTACTTC.

This clonotype was seen a handful of times. The rearrangement links TRBV7-9 to TRBJ2-3, with D perhaps matching TRBD1 (5 bases). The V and J ends lost 1 base and 4 bases respectively, with 9 bases between them. Germline loops: CDR1 SEHNR, CDR2 FQNEAQ (reference sequence). This CDR3 region has 14 residues. In DNA form, the CDR3 reads TGTGCCAGCAGCTTAGTTCTACAGGCAGATACGCAGTATTTT. It translates to CASSLVLQADTQYF.

This clonotype has a handful of counts. The chain couples TRBV6-5 to TRBJ1-2; 7 nucleotides align to TRBD1. Trimming cost V 8 bases and J 4 bases; bases outside gene matches: 10. The germline V gene encodes CDR1 MNHEY and CDR2 SVGAGI. The CDR3 contains 14 residues. The CDR3 DNA is TGTGCCAGCTTTTCGACAGGGAAGTTCTATGGCTACACCTTC. Its protein is CASFSTGKFYGYTF.

This chain connects TRBV27 to TRBJ2-7; TRBD1 matches at 7 bases. The CDR3 runs to 14 residues. With 4 bases clipped from V and 2 bases from J, the junction kept 5 bases outside the gene matches. Germline-derived CDR1 and CDR2 are MNHEY and SMNVEV (reference sequence). In nucleotides, the CDR3 is TGTGCCAGCAGTTCCAAGGGGGCGACCTACGAGCAGTACTTC. This encodes CASSSKGATYEQYF.

The chain is built from TRBV25-1 and TRBJ2-7, with TRBD2 matching 14 bases. The CDR3 contains 20 residues. J was trimmed by 0 bases and V by 4 bases; bases with no gene match: 14. The germline V gene has CDR1 MGHDK and CDR2 SYGVNS. CDR3 loop: CASSATPGTSGRRLSYEQYF. The CDR3 DNA reads TGTGCCAGCAGTGCCACCCCCGGGACTAGCGGGAGAAGACTCTCCTACGAGCAGTACTTC.

This clonotype has just a few counts. The rearrangement joins TRBV5-4 to TRBJ2-3; TRBD1 might be the D (6 bases). The CDR3 sequence is 15 residues long. Looked up from germline, CDR1 is SGHNT and CDR2 is YYREEE (reference sequence). Deletions cut 1 base from V and 6 bases from J, with 15 bases between. DNA for the CDR3: TGTGCCAGCAGCTTGTGGGGGCCCGGGATGGATACGCAGTATTTT. This sequence encodes CASSLWGPGMDTQYF.

This clonotype came up a few times. The chain is built from TRBV4-1 and TRBJ1-2, with 7 bases matching TRBD1. From germline, CDR1 is MGHRA and CDR2 YSYEKL. V lost 0 bases, J lost 4 bases, and 8 bases stayed unmatched. The CDR3 runs 16 residues. This CDR3 reads CASSQEGRGRVYGYTF. CDR3 nucleotide sequence: TGCGCCAGCAGCCAAGAAGGGAGGGGGCGCGTCTATGGCTACACCTTC.

This chain joins TRBV7-8 and TRBJ1-1; 9 positions agree with TRBD1. The CDR3 loop spans 15 amino acids. The J segment lost 5 bases and the V segment lost 4 bases, leaving 8 bases of the junction unmatched. Germline lookup yields CDR1 SGHVS and CDR2 FQNEAQ. CDR3 in DNA: TGTGCCAGCAGCTCCCGGACAGGGGTTGGGACTGAAGCTTTCTTT. Translation gives CASSSRTGVGTEAFF.

This clonotype occurred a few times. This chain connects TRBV12-3 or TRBV12-4 to TRBJ2-2; D could derive from TRBD1 or TRBD2 (5 bases each). Trimming removed 3 bases at V and 2 bases at J, with 10 bases between. This CDR3 is 15 amino acids long. In DNA, the CDR3 is TGTGCCAGCAGTTTTCTGGGGGTAAACACCGGGGAGCTGTTTTTT. The encoded protein is CASSFLGVNTGELFF.

This clonotype was seen only a few times. The V call is TRBV12-3 or TRBV12-4, the J call TRBJ2-7, with 14 bases fitting TRBD2. V shed 4 bases, J shed 5 bases, and the junction held 4 bases outside the gene matches. The CDR3 totals 15 residues. CDR3 sequence reads: CASSSTSGGAHEQYF. Written as DNA, the CDR3 is TGTGCCAGCAGTTCGACTAGCGGGGGGGCGCACGAGCAGTACTTC.

The sample holds one count of this clonotype. J is TRBJ1-2 and V is TRBV24-1; 9 nucleotides match TRBD1. The CDR3 has 15 residues. V was pared by 6 bases and J by 6 bases, with 10 bases of the junction left unmatched. The V gene's germline CDR1 is KGHDR and CDR2 SFDVKD. In nucleotides, the CDR3 is TGTGCCACCAGTTATGGGACAGGGAGCGGGAATGGCTACACCTTC. It encodes CATSYGTGSGNGYTF.

This clonotype was found a few times. The chain employs TRBV7-9 and TRBJ1-5; D remains ambiguous. CDR1 and CDR2 (germline): SEHNR, FQNEAQ (reference sequence). Trimming left V 1 base short and J 3 bases short, with 4 bases between. The CDR3 runs 13 residues. The CDR3 nucleotides read TGTGCCAGCAGCTTAGGGGTCAATCAGCCCCAGCATTTT. Translation: CASSLGVNQPQHF.

The chain links TRBV29-1 to TRBJ2-5; the D gene is possibly TRBD2 (5 bases). V lost 7 bases, J lost 5 bases, and 14 bases lay in between. The CDR3 spans 12 residues. The germline V gene has CDR1 SQVTM and CDR2 ANQGSEA. CDR3 bases: TGCAGCGCCGAGGGAGCTACGGAGACCCAGTACTTC. Translating gives CSAEGATETQYF.

This clonotype has just a few counts. This sequence joins TRBV20-1 and TRBJ2-1; D remains unclear. The CDR3 covers 13 residues. V lost 2 bases and J 5 bases, leaving 10 bases between the germline ends. Per germline, CDR1 DFQATT and CDR2 SNEGSKA (reference sequence). This CDR3 is CSARLRLNNEQFF. In DNA form, the CDR3 reads TGCAGTGCTAGACTCAGACTCAACAATGAGCAGTTCTTC.

This clonotype was seen more than once but under ten times. This chain connects TRBV13 to TRBJ2-3; 10 nucleotides agree with TRBD2. Unmatched junction bases numbered 5, after V lost 0 bases and J lost 5 bases. The CDR3 extends over 16 amino acids. Germline assignment: CDR1 PRHDT and CDR2 FYEKMQ (reference sequence). CDR3 bases: TGTGCCAGCAGCTTAGGAGGGCCTAGCGGGGGAGATACGCAGTATTTT. It specifies CASSLGGPSGGDTQYF.

The chain carries TRBV9 and TRBJ2-1; 9 nucleotides agree with TRBD2. With V trimmed by 0 bases and J by 9 bases, 7 bases remained unmatched. Germline V gives CDR1 SGDLS, CDR2 YYNGEE. CDR3 length: 15 amino acids. The CDR3 DNA follows: TGTGCCAGCAGCGTAGTTGTTAGCGGGAGTATTGAGCAGTTCTTC. This sequence encodes CASSVVVSGSIEQFF. The whole variable domain, filled in from reference TRBV9 and TRBJ2-1, reads DSGVTQTPKHLITATGQRVTLRCSPRSGDLSVYWYQQSLDQGLQFLIQYYNGEERAKGNILERFSAQQFPDLHSELNLSSLELGDSALYFCASSVVVSGSIEQFFGPGTRLTVL.

This clonotype came up a few times. This chain uses TRBV11-3 with TRBJ2-4; D remains unclear. This CDR3 has 12 amino acids. V was pared by 5 bases and J by 4 bases, with 6 bases between. Germline V gene data show CDR1 as SGHNT and CDR2 as YENEEA. CDR3 region: CASSGPKNIQYF. The CDR3 DNA follows: TGTGCCAGCAGCGGACCTAAAAACATTCAGTACTTC. The whole variable domain, filled in from reference TRBV11-3 and TRBJ2-4, reads EAGVVQSPRYKIIEKKQPVAFWCNPISGHNTLYWYLQNLGQGPELLIRYENEEAVDDSQLPKDRFSAERLKGVDSTLKIQPAELGDSAVYLCASSGPKNIQYFGAGTRLSVL.

CDR3 nucleotides: TGTGCCAGCAGTGAGTCAGGGGGAGGTCAAGAGACCCAGTACTTC. Encoded protein: CASSESGGGQETQYF. J is TRBJ2-5 and V is TRBV25-1; possibly TRBD1 for D (7 bases). Trimming cost V 3 bases and J 2 bases, with 13 bases left between them. This CDR3 has 15 amino acids. The germline V gene encodes CDR1 MGHDK and CDR2 SYGVNS.

This chain links TRBV7-9 with TRBJ1-2; D is unclear. V gave up 0 bases and J gave up 10 bases, with 9 bases separating them. The CDR3 has 12 amino acids. The germline V gene has CDR1 SEHNR and CDR2 FQNEAQ (reference sequence). CDR3 coding DNA: TGTGCCAGCAGCTTAGCGGGCAGCTACTACACCTTC. Its translation is CASSLAGSYYTF.

The chain combines TRBV6-5 with TRBJ2-7, with D tentatively TRBD2 (7 bases). The CDR3 covers 13 residues. Trimming removed 4 bases from V and 5 bases from J, with 12 bases in between. Germline loops: CDR1 MNHEY, CDR2 SVGAGI. DNA for the CDR3: TGTGCCAGCAGTTGGAGGGGGGGCAACGAGCAGTACTTC. Amino acid sequence: CASSWRGGNEQYF.

The rearrangement links TRBV4-1 to TRBJ2-2; perhaps D is TRBD1 or TRBD2 (6 bases each). The germline gives CDR1 MGHRA, CDR2 YSYEKL. V lost 0 bases, J lost 5 bases, and 10 bases lay in between. This CDR3 has 15 residues. CDR3 amino acids: CASSQDRGATGELFF. As DNA, the CDR3 is TGCGCCAGCAGCCAAGATAGGGGGGCGACCGGGGAGCTGTTTTTT.

This clonotype was counted a few times. The chain employs TRBV5-5 and TRBJ2-3, with D perhaps TRBD1 (5 bases). The CDR3 totals 14 residues. The ends were cut back, 2 bases at V and 1 base at J, with 8 bases in the middle. Germline V gene sequence: CDR1 SGHKS, CDR2 YYEKEE (reference sequence). The CDR3 protein is CASSLQQGTDTQYF. DNA for the CDR3: TGTGCCAGCAGCTTACAACAGGGCACAGATACGCAGTATTTT.

The V and J genes are TRBV27 and TRBJ1-5; possibly TRBD1 for D (6 bases). Trimming cost V 6 bases and J 0 bases, with 9 bases left between them. Germline lookup yields CDR1 MNHEY and CDR2 SMNVEV (reference sequence). The CDR3 is 14 residues long. The CDR3 bases are TGTGCCAGCAGACAGGGAAATAGCAATCAGCCCCAGCATTTT. This translates into CASRQGNSNQPQHF.

The chain couples TRBV5-1 to TRBJ2-1, with D perhaps matching TRBD1 or TRBD2 (5 bases each). With 3 bases removed from V and 6 bases from J, the gap between germline ends came to 7 bases. The CDR3 totals 12 residues. Germline V CDR1 and CDR2: SGHRS, YFSETQ. Here the CDR3 reads CASSWDGNEQFF. CDR3 DNA: TGCGCCAGCAGCTGGGACGGCAATGAGCAGTTCTTC.

The table lists this clonotype with a count of one. The DNA is omitted, as the CDR3 cannot be located on it reliably, and the CDR3 follows TCRdb's listing. The rearrangement uses TRBV6-2 or TRBV6-3 and TRBJ2-2; no DNA check was done on the table's D call, TRBD2. The CDR3 has 14 residues if both end residues are counted. The germline V gene has CDR1 MNHEY and CDR2 SVGEGT. The CDR3 sequence is CASREDGGPGSCFF.

The rearrangement joins TRBV5-8 to TRBJ2-1; D tentatively reads TRBD1 or TRBD2 (5 bases each). The CDR3 sequence is 17 residues long. V lost 3 bases and J 2 bases, leaving 18 bases between the germline ends. Germline CDR1 SGHTS, CDR2 YDEGEE. CDR3 sequence: CASSSGGGRLTYNEQFF. DNA for the CDR3: TGTGCCAGCAGCTCCGGTGGGGGTCGGCTTACCTACAATGAGCAGTTCTTC.